This T cell receptor beta chain emerged from a study of vaccination and CD4 T cells after COVID-19. Specified treatment: roughly 10-day PBMC culture with coronavirus spike peptide pools or control peptides (ViraFEST assay). ViraFEST used peptide pools to expand antigen-specific T cells, then sequenced TCRs. Cultures of PBMCs, two million per well, were set up with about 10 IU/ml IL-2 and about 9.7 ug/ml peptide pools. On this clonotype: Its antigen is unidentified.

Cultured CD4+ T cell DNA was sequenced using the Oncomine TCR Beta short-read assay. TCRdb re-analysed the PCR reads in MiXCR, keeping a single row per CDR3 protein. In the table there are 15,000 to 20,000 distinct CDR3 sequences, roughly 77% of which are singletons. The ends lost 5 bases at V and 2 bases at J; junction bases unmatched: 14. There are 18 residues in the CDR3. The germline CDR1 and CDR2 sequences are SGHVS and FQNEAQ. The V and J genes are TRBV7-8 and TRBJ2-7; 11 bases line up with TRBD2. Input material: CD4+ T cells from blood, cultured in vitro. The source is a human donor who had recovered from COVID-19. In DNA form, the CDR3 reads TGTGCCAGCAGCCCCCGGGAAGTAGCGGGGGGGATTACCTACGAGCAGTACTTC. Amino acid sequence: CASSPREVAGGITYEQYF.